This is a list of T cell receptor beta chains from one sample in a study of CD8 T cells in Susac syndrome. TCRdb passed the immunoSEQ multiplex PCR reads through MiXCR, listing each CDR3 protein once. The sample contains 40,000 to 55,000 distinct CDR3 sequences, 93% of which appear only once. Sequenced: CD8+ T cells from PBMCs. The origin of the receptors is a human donor with multiple sclerosis. Each CDR3 is given with its conserved first and last residue. D genes are given only for firm matches. The size field is filled for only some rows; it gives once, few, many or a size class.

clone size,J gene,V gene,D gene,CDR3 DNA,CDR3 protein
-,TRBJ1-1,TRBV9,-,TGTGCCAGCAGCGTAGGAACGGGGGGGACTTTCTTT,CASSVGTGGTFF
once,TRBJ1-1,TRBV28,-,TGTGCCAGCAGTGTGCCGGGACACCTGAACACTGAAGCTTTCTTT,CASSVPGHLNTEAFF
-,TRBJ2-7,TRBV7-9,TRBD1,TGTGCCAGCAGCTTTAACAGGGGTGACGAGCAGTACTTC,CASSFNRGDEQYF
-,TRBJ1-4,TRBV7-9,-,TGTGCCAGCAGCTTCCAGGGTGCAACTAATGAAAAACTGTTTTTT,CASSFQGATNEKLFF
-,TRBJ1-5,TRBV3-1,-,TGTGCCAGCGGGACGGATAGCAATCAGCCCCAGCATTTT,CASGTDSNQPQHF
-,TRBJ1-2,TRBV2,TRBD1,TGTGCCAGCAGTGAGGGGACAGTAGATGGCTACACCTTC,CASSEGTVDGYTF
-,TRBJ1-2,TRBV15,-,TGTGCCACCAGTTCGGGGGGCAGGTCGTGGCACACCTTC,CATSSGGRSWHTF
-,TRBJ2-7,TRBV24-1,-,TGTGCCACGTCTAGGGACGGCGACTACGAGCAGTACTTC,CATSRDGDYEQYF
-,TRBJ2-5,TRBV9,-,TGTGCCAGCAGCGCCCCCCCGCAAGAGACCCAGTACTTC,CASSAPPQETQYF
-,TRBJ1-5,TRBV10-3,TRBD1,TGTGCCATCGGGGACAGGGTGGATCAGCCCCAGCATTTT,CAIGDRVDQPQHF
-,TRBJ1-2,TRBV13,-,TGTGCCAGCAGCTTAGGGAGTGGGGGGCCTTATGGCTACACCTTC,CASSLGSGGPYGYTF
-,TRBJ1-1,TRBV6-1,TRBD1,TGTGCCAGCCTCCGGACAGGGGCAACTGAAGCTTTCTTT,CASLRTGATEAFF
-,TRBJ1-4,TRBV2,-,TGTGCCAGCTCGGGCACCGGGACTCGAGAAAAACTGTTTTTT,CASSGTGTREKLFF
-,TRBJ1-1,TRBV16,-,TGTGCCAGCAGCCAATTAGGTTACACTGAAGCTTTCTTT,CASSQLGYTEAFF
-,TRBJ1-1,TRBV29-1,-,TGCAGCGTCAATGAAGGAGAAGCTTTCTTT,CSVNEGEAFF
-,TRBJ1-2,TRBV30,-,TGTGCCTGGAGTGTATCAGGGAATTACGATGGCTACACCTTC,CAWSVSGNYDGYTF
-,TRBJ1-2,TRBV30,-,TGTGAGACCAGCGATCAAAGGGGCTACACCTTC,CETSDQRGYTF
once,TRBJ1-1,TRBV13,-,TGTGCCAGCAGCTACGTGATCGGGGGGACTGAAGCTTTCTTT,CASSYVIGGTEAFF
-,TRBJ1-1,TRBV27,-,TGTGCCAGCACAAGCGGTTTGCGGGGGACTGAAGCTTTCTTT,CASTSGLRGTEAFF
-,TRBJ1-1,TRBV19,-,TGTGCCAGTAGTATAGGGAAGACTGAAGCTTTCTTT,CASSIGKTEAFF
-,TRBJ1-1,TRBV3-1,TRBD1,TGTGCCAGCAAAAACAACTGGACAGGGCAAGGCACTGAAGCTTTCTTT,CASKNNWTGQGTEAFF
-,TRBJ2-3,TRBV3-1,-,TGTGCCAGCAGCATCGGGACTTCCTCCACAGATACGCAGTATTTT,CASSIGTSSTDTQYF
once,TRBJ2-3,TRBV10-2,-,TGCGCCAGCAGTGAGCCTAGCACAGATACGCAGTATTTT,CASSEPSTDTQYF
-,TRBJ1-5,TRBV7-2,-,TGTGCCAGCAGCTTAGTAATGTACGATTCTAATCAGCCCCAGCATTTT,CASSLVMYDSNQPQHF
-,TRBJ2-7,TRBV20-1,-,TGCAGTGCTAGAGTCCCCTCAGTTTTCTCCTACGAGCAGTACTTC,CSARVPSVFSYEQYF
once,TRBJ1-3,TRBV2,-,TGTGCCAGCAAATTACGGCCCTCCGGCTCTGGAAACACCATATATTTT,CASKLRPSGSGNTIYF
-,TRBJ2-2,TRBV27,-,TGTGCCAGCACCTCATGGAGGGCGACCGGGGAGCTGTTTTTT,CASTSWRATGELFF
-,TRBJ1-5,TRBV7-6,-,TGTGCCAGCAGTCGGTTCGTGGGGGATCGTAGCAATCAGCCCCAGCATTTT,CASSRFVGDRSNQPQHF
once,TRBJ2-7,TRBV2,-,TGTGCCAGCAGTGAAATCGGTCCGACCTACGAGCAGTACTTC,CASSEIGPTYEQYF
-,TRBJ1-1,TRBV7-2,-,TGTGCCAGCAGCTTCCGGGGAGGGGGGGCGAGGACTGAAGCTTTCTTT,CASSFRGGGARTEAFF
few,TRBJ2-1,TRBV6-1,TRBD2,TGTGCCAGCGACGTACTAGCGGGCCCTAATGAGCAGTTCTTC,CASDVLAGPNEQFF
-,TRBJ2-2,TRBV7-9,-,TGTGCCAGCAGCAGGGACAACACCGGGGAGCTGTTTTTT,CASSRDNTGELFF
-,TRBJ2-5,TRBV27,-,TGTGCCAGTTCACAGTTTTACGAAGAGACCCAGTACTTC,CASSQFYEETQYF